The 30 T cell receptor beta chains below come from one sample, sequenced in a study of cytomegalovirus exposure and HLA in healthy donors. The PCR was carried out with 60 Vbeta primers and 13 Jbeta primers. Clones were sequenced by immunoSEQ multiplex PCR, and TCRdb holds only the in-frame ones, with some missing. The data hold around 40,000 clones, with roughly 90% observed a single time. Sequenced: PBMCs. The receptor set was obtained from a woman in her thirties or forties in good health and CMV-seropositive.

This clone has more than one count but fewer than ten. J is TRBJ1-3 and V is TRBV5-6; D is uncertain. CDR1 SGHDT and CDR2 YYEEEE come from the germline V gene. There are 17 residues in the CDR3. V lost 1 base to trimming and J lost 0 bases, with 14 bases between them. The CDR3 here is CASSLITRQTSGNTIYF. The CDR3 DNA reads TGTGCCAGCAGCTTGATAACAAGACAAACCTCTGGAAACACCATATATTTT.

The V and J genes are TRBV5-6 and TRBJ1-1; D not resolved. The V gene's germline CDR1 is SGHDT and CDR2 YYEEEE. The CDR3 runs 15 residues. The CDR3 DNA is TGTTTCAAGCAGAAGACGGCATACGAGGACACTGAAGCTTTCTTT. This encodes CFKQKTAYEDTEAFF.

This clone was seen just once. V usage is TRBV7-3 and J usage is TRBJ2-3, with a possible D match to TRBD2 (5 bases). The CDR3 is 14 residues long. Trimming took 2 bases from V and 6 from J, leaving 12 bases between them. Per germline, CDR1 SGHTA and CDR2 FQGTGA. CDR3 coding DNA: TGTGCCAGCAGCTTAGGAAAGGGCGGGGATACGCAGTATTTT. It codes for CASSLGKGGDTQYF.

The rearrangement uses TRBV2 and TRBJ2-1; no clear D. CDR1 is SNHLY, CDR2 FYNNEI, per germline. Trimming removed 7 bases at V and 1 base at J, with 8 bases between. The CDR3 length is 13 residues. The CDR3 spells CASIYFSYNEQFF. In DNA, the CDR3 is TGTGCCAGCATATACTTTTCCTACAATGAGCAGTTCTTC.

This clone was recorded once. The rearrangement uses TRBV7-3 and TRBJ1-2; 8 bases are a match to TRBD1. Looked up from germline, CDR1 is SGHTA and CDR2 is FQGTGA. J lost 7 bases, V lost 3 bases, and 10 bases had no gene match. The CDR3 totals 15 residues. Here the CDR3 reads CASSFGLEDRAGYTF. CDR3 DNA: TGTGCCAGCAGCTTTGGGTTAGAGGACAGGGCTGGCTACACCTTC.

This chain joins TRBV5-1 and TRBJ1-1; perhaps TRBD1 as D (6 bases). The CDR3 has 13 residues. V lost 4 bases, J lost 1 base, and 8 bases lay in between. Germline CDR1 and CDR2: SGHRS and YFSETQ. The CDR3, as DNA: TGCGCCAGCAGCCGGACAGAGAACACTGAAGCTTTCTTT. Its translation is CASSRTENTEAFF.

V and J are TRBV19 and TRBJ1-4, with D tentatively TRBD1 (5 bases). This CDR3 has 14 residues. V lost 3 bases, J lost 5 bases, and 10 bases lay in between. The V gene's germline CDR1 is LNHDA and CDR2 SQIVND (reference sequence). CDR3 loop: CASSMRQGNEKLFF. The CDR3 DNA follows: TGTGCCAGTAGTATGCGGCAGGGAAATGAAAAACTGTTTTTT. The full variable domain, completed using reference TRBV19 and TRBJ1-4, is DGGITQSPKYLFRKEGQNVTLSCEQNLNHDAMYWYRQDPGQGLRLIYYSQIVNDFQKGDIAEGYSVSREKKESFPLTVTSAQKNPTAFYLCASSMRQGNEKLFFGSGTQLSVL.

V is TRBV5-5 and J is TRBJ2-5; 10 bases are a match to TRBD2. Trimming took 0 bases from V and 5 from J; bases not matched to a gene: 10. CDR1 is SGHKS, CDR2 YYEKEE, per germline (reference sequence). The CDR3 runs to 17 residues. This chain's CDR3 is CASSLGGLAGVAETQYF. The CDR3 DNA reads TGTGCCAGCAGCTTGGGGGGGCTAGCGGGGGTAGCGGAGACCCAGTACTTC.

The J gene is TRBJ2-3, the V gene TRBV30; TRBD1 is a possible D gene (6 bases). Trimming stripped 6 bases from V and 7 bases from J, with 11 bases between. The CDR3 runs to 11 residues. Germline lookup yields CDR1 GTSNPN and CDR2 SVGIG (reference sequence). The CDR3: CACPRGYTQYF. CDR3 bases: TGTGCCTGCCCCAGGGGTTATACGCAGTATTTT.

This clone appeared a single time. The rearrangement links TRBV25-1 to TRBJ2-1; a weak D match, TRBD1 (6 bases). Between the trimmed V and J ends, which lost 1 base and 11 bases, there was a span of 15 bases. The CDR3 has 14 residues. Germline assignment: CDR1 MGHDK and CDR2 SYGVNS. DNA of the CDR3: TGTGCCAGCAGTGAATTCGTAGGACAGCAGAAGCAGTTCTTC. Translating it yields CASSEFVGQQKQFF.

The gene calls are TRBV2 and TRBJ1-1, with a possible D match to TRBD1 (6 bases). The CDR3 extends over 12 amino acids. The germline CDR1 and CDR2 sequences are SNHLY and FYNNEI. V lost 7 bases, J lost 1 base, and 7 bases lay in between. DNA for the CDR3: TGTGCCAGCAAGGGACAGAACACTGAAGCTTTCTTT. The encoded protein is CASKGQNTEAFF. Drawing the rest from reference TRBV2 and TRBJ1-1, the complete variable domain is EPEVTQTPSHQVTQMGQEVILRCVPISNHLYFYWYRQILGQKVEFLVSFYNNEISEKSEIFDDQFSVERPDGSNFTLKIRSTKLEDSAMYFCASKGQNTEAFFGQGTRLTVV.

This rearrangement joins TRBV4-2 to TRBJ2-1; 7 bases map to TRBD2. The CDR3 has 16 residues. Unmatched junction bases numbered 9, after V lost 0 bases and J lost 7 bases. Germline assignment: CDR1 LGHNA and CDR2 YNFKEQ. The CDR3 nucleotides are TGTGCCAGCAGCCAAGATCAGATAAGCGGGATTAATGAGCAGTTCTTC. Its translation is CASSQDQISGINEQFF.

V is TRBV6-5 and J is TRBJ2-7, with D tentatively TRBD1 (5 bases). Germline assignment: CDR1 MNHEY and CDR2 SVGAGI. V lost 1 base and J 3 bases, leaving 7 bases between the germline ends. This CDR3 spans 13 amino acids. The CDR3 bases are TGTGCCAGCAGTTACTATCAGGGCTACGAGCAGTACTTC. Amino acids: CASSYYQGYEQYF.

This clone was recorded once. DNA for the CDR3: TGCGCCAGCAGCCGGGGACAGGGCTACTACGAGCAGTACTTC. It encodes CASSRGQGYYEQYF. The V call is TRBV5-1, the J call TRBJ2-7, with 9 positions matching TRBD1. This CDR3 is built from 14 residues. CDR1 is SGHRS and CDR2 is YFSETQ in the germline V gene. V trimming: 4 bases; J trimming: 3 bases; junction bases outside the gene matches: 5. Full variable domain (remainder filled in from reference TRBV5-1 and TRBJ2-7): KAGVTQTPRYLIKTRGQQVTLSCSPISGHRSVSWYQQTPGQGLQFLFEYFSETQRNKGNFPGRFSGRQFSNSRSEMNVSTLELGDSALYLCASSRGQGYYEQYFGPGTRLTVT.

The chain combines TRBV2 with TRBJ2-5; D perhaps matches TRBD1 (5 bases). CDR1 is SNHLY, CDR2 FYNNEI, per germline. Trimming pared 5 bases from V and 0 bases from J, leaving 10 bases between. This CDR3 has 14 amino acids. CDR3 nucleotides: TGTGCCAGCAGTCCTGACAGCTACCAAGAGACCCAGTACTTC. This translates into CASSPDSYQETQYF. Based on the CDR3 plus reference TRBV2 and TRBJ2-5, the full variable domain is EPEVTQTPSHQVTQMGQEVILRCVPISNHLYFYWYRQILGQKVEFLVSFYNNEISEKSEIFDDQFSVERPDGSNFTLKIRSTKLEDSAMYFCASSPDSYQETQYFGPGTRLLVL.

The chain combines TRBV27 with TRBJ1-4; the match to TRBD1 covers 7 bases. The V gene end was trimmed by 3 bases and the J gene end by 5 bases; junction bases not matched to a gene: 9. The CDR3 extends over 16 amino acids. Germline V gene lookup returns CDR1 MNHEY and CDR2 SMNVEV (reference sequence). This CDR3 reads CASSLMMGQQNEKLFF. The CDR3 DNA follows: TGTGCCAGCAGTTTGATGATGGGACAGCAGAATGAAAAACTGTTTTTT.

The V call is TRBV19, the J call TRBJ2-2; 7 positions agree with TRBD1. CDR1 and CDR2 from the germline V gene are LNHDA and SQIVND (reference sequence). This CDR3 contains 17 residues. V gave up 1 base and J gave up 1 base; unmatched junction bases: 6. CDR3 coding DNA: TGTGCCAGTAGTATAGCCGGCAGGGGGAAGAACACCGGGGAGCTGTTTTTT. Protein product: CASSIAGRGKNTGELFF.

The chain carries TRBV6-1 and TRBJ2-3, with 9 bases fitting TRBD1. CDR1 and CDR2 from the germline V gene are MNHNS and SASEGT. The ends lost 1 base at V and 7 bases at J; junction bases unmatched: 6. The CDR3 sequence is 15 residues long. CDR3 sequence (DNA): TGTGCCAGCAGTGAAGTAGGACAGGGGACGAATACGCAGTATTTT. It yields the protein CASSEVGQGTNTQYF.

The J gene is TRBJ2-2, the V gene TRBV5-1; 8 bases are a match to TRBD1. The CDR3 extends over 15 amino acids. V was pared by 4 bases and J by 2 bases, with 4 bases of the junction left unmatched. Germline CDR1 and CDR2: SGHRS and YFSETQ. CDR3 region: CASSQGQVNTGELFF. The DNA for the CDR3 is TGCGCCAGCAGCCAGGGACAGGTCAACACCGGGGAGCTGTTTTTT. Using reference TRBV5-1 and TRBJ2-2 for the parts outside the CDR3, the full variable domain is KAGVTQTPRYLIKTRGQQVTLSCSPISGHRSVSWYQQTPGQGLQFLFEYFSETQRNKGNFPGRFSGRQFSNSRSEMNVSTLELGDSALYLCASSQGQVNTGELFFGEGSRLTVL.

The chain uses TRBV18 and TRBJ2-5, with D tentatively TRBD2 (6 bases). The CDR3 consists of 14 residues. V lost 2 bases, J lost 4 bases, and 11 bases lay in between. Germline lookup yields CDR1 KGHSH and CDR2 LQKENI. CDR3 coding DNA: TGTGCCAGCTCACCAGGGTCGGGAGTAGAGACCCAGTACTTC. Its translation: CASSPGSGVETQYF.

The gene calls are TRBV7-2 and TRBJ1-2; 7 positions match TRBD1. Germline V gene sequence: CDR1 SGHTA, CDR2 FQGNSA. The trim removed 3 bases at V and 7 bases at J, leaving 5 bases unmatched. The CDR3 has 13 amino acids. In DNA form, the CDR3 reads TGTGCCAGCAGCTTTGACAGGGAACGTGGCTACACCTTC. This encodes CASSFDRERGYTF. Full variable domain (outside the CDR3, taken from reference TRBV7-2 and TRBJ1-2): GAGVSQSPSNKVTEKGKDVELRCDPISGHTALYWYRQSLGQGLEFLIYFQGNSAPDKSGLPSDRFSAERTGGSVSTLTIQRTQQEDSAVYLCASSFDRERGYTFGSGTRLTVV.

This rearrangement joins TRBV7-9 to TRBJ2-5; TRBD1 matches at 9 bases. Germline-derived CDR1 and CDR2 are SEHNR and FQNEAQ (reference sequence). The V gene end was trimmed by 4 bases and the J gene end by 5 bases; junction bases not matched to a gene: 11. The CDR3 covers 16 residues. The CDR3 protein is CASSSGTGSLGETQYF. The CDR3 nucleotides read TGTGCCAGCAGCTCCGGGACAGGGTCTTTGGGGGAGACCCAGTACTTC.

V usage is TRBV30 and J usage is TRBJ2-5; TRBD2 agrees at 7 bases. CDR1 and CDR2 (germline): GTSNPN, SVGIG (reference sequence). This CDR3 contains 13 residues. After removal of 2 bases from V and 6 bases from J, the junction contained 6 bases not matched to a gene. This CDR3 reads CAWSLGGVKTQYF. CDR3 DNA: TGTGCCTGGAGTTTGGGGGGGGTGAAGACCCAGTACTTC.

The chain employs TRBV7-8 and TRBJ1-5, with a tentative D call TRBD1 (6 bases). CDR1 SGHVS and CDR2 FQNEAQ come from the germline V gene. Trimming left V 5 bases short and J 3 bases short, with 14 bases between. This CDR3 is 15 amino acids long. The CDR3 here is CASSPADRLNQPQHF. CDR3 coding DNA: TGTGCCAGCAGCCCAGCGGACAGACTCAATCAGCCCCAGCATTTT.

The chain links TRBV2 to TRBJ2-1; tentative D call: TRBD2 (5 bases). The V end lost 7 bases, the J end lost 0 bases, and 19 bases lay between the germline ends. Looked up from germline, CDR1 is SNHLY and CDR2 is FYNNEI. CDR3 size: 17 residues. The CDR3: CASKLSRAAGSYNEQFF. As DNA, the CDR3 is TGTGCCAGCAAGCTATCGCGGGCCGCGGGCTCCTACAATGAGCAGTTCTTC.

Only one count was recorded for this clone. The chain combines TRBV29-1 with TRBJ2-3; 9 positions match TRBD1. The CDR3 sequence is 16 residues long. Germline CDR1 and CDR2: SQVTM and ANQGSEA. The V and J ends lost 3 bases and 1 base, in that order; junction bases with no gene match: 8. The CDR3 nucleotides are TGCAGCGTTGATGGAGGGGGGACAGGGCGCACAGATACGCAGTATTTT. As protein: CSVDGGGTGRTDTQYF.

Notes on this clone: The identical CDR3 is also encoded by other nucleotide sequences in the sample. The chain employs TRBV20-1 and TRBJ1-2; the D is unclear. The V gene lost 8 bases and the J gene lost 4 bases, with 8 bases spanning the gap. CDR1 is DFQATT and CDR2 is SNEGSKA in the germline V gene (reference sequence). This CDR3 comprises 10 residues. CDR3 nucleotides: TGCAGTCCGGGAGGCTATGGCTACACCTTC. It specifies CSPGGYGYTF.

This clone was found once. The V gene is TRBV11-2, the J gene TRBJ2-5; 13 positions agree with TRBD2. The germline gives CDR1 SGHAT, CDR2 FQNNGV. The CDR3 covers 19 residues. The junction had 16 bases not matched to a gene; V was cut back by 5 bases and J by 4 bases. The CDR3 nucleotides are TGTGCCAGCAGCCCGATAAGACTAGCGGGGGGTTCCCCTCTAGAGACCCAGTACTTC. Amino acid sequence: CASSPIRLAGGSPLETQYF.

The chain employs TRBV10-3 and TRBJ2-5, with D maybe TRBD2 (5 bases). V lost 0 bases, J lost 4 bases, and 9 bases lay in between. Germline-derived CDR1 and CDR2 are ENHRY and SYGVKD. The CDR3 is 14 residues long. In DNA form, the CDR3 reads TGTGCCATCAGTGAGTCGACTGGAGGAGAGACCCAGTACTTC. Translated, it gives CAISESTGGETQYF.

V gene TRBV9 combines with J gene TRBJ1-1; D possibly corresponds to TRBD1 (5 bases). Germline V gene lookup returns CDR1 SGDLS and CDR2 YYNGEE. CDR3 length: 13 amino acids. Trimming removed 0 bases from V and 12 bases from J, with 15 bases in between. As DNA, the CDR3 is TGTGCCAGCAGCGTAGAGATTGGGGGGTGGACTTTCTTT. Translation: CASSVEIGGWTFF.